The source of this T cell receptor beta chain is a study of control samples from healthy donors and cancer patients. This table comes from immunoSEQ multiplex PCR, and its TCRdb copy is limited to in-frame clones, with some not included. The sample holds about 210,000 clones. This CDR3 is built from 16 residues. This clonotype originated in a woman in her 30s in good health. This chain uses TRBV12-2 with TRBJ1-5. TRBV12-2 is designated a pseudogene. The specimen was blood. The CDR3 bases are TGTGCAAGTCGCAGGGATGGAGGAGCGTCCTGGCAGCCCCAGCATTTT. This sequence encodes CASRRDGGASWQPQHF.